These 21 T cell receptor beta chains were all obtained from the same sample, sequenced in a study of Ad26.COV2.S vaccination and SARS-CoV-2 variants. Treatment described: roughly 19 received Ad26.COV2.S at low or high dose, single or two shots; 5 received placebo; per-sample allocation not given. Vaccine and placebo recipients were sampled on day 63 after the first injection. TCRdb's copy holds only in-frame clones and misses some; the assay was immunoSEQ multiplex PCR. The sample holds 350,000 to 600,000 clones, 80% to 90% seen once. The source material was peripheral blood, sampled in a trial of Ad26.COV2.S vaccine versus placebo. All receptors derive from a person between 18 and 59 years old who received the Ad26.COV2.S COVID-19 vaccine or a placebo.

The chain carries TRBV7-8 and TRBJ1-1; 10 positions agree with TRBD1. With V trimmed by 5 bases and J by 6 bases, 3 bases remained unmatched. CDR1 is SGHVS, CDR2 FQNEAQ, per germline. The CDR3 sequence is 13 residues long. The CDR3 sequence is CASSPGTGAEAFF. The CDR3 DNA follows: TGTGCCAGCAGCCCAGGGACAGGGGCTGAAGCTTTCTTT.

This clone was seen only once. The chain has TRBV10-3 and TRBJ1-6; perhaps TRBD1 as D (6 bases). Germline CDR1 ENHRY, CDR2 SYGVKD. The CDR3 is 15 residues long. V lost 8 bases and J 8 bases, leaving 19 bases between the germline ends. CDR3: CAIAPGEGIDSPLHF. In nucleotides, the CDR3 is TGTGCCATCGCACCAGGGGAGGGTATAGATTCACCCCTCCACTTT.

The chain recombines TRBV25-1 with TRBJ2-1, with TRBD1 matching 10 bases. The CDR3 totals 15 residues. Unmatched junction bases numbered 4, after V lost 5 bases and J lost 3 bases. Germline V gene lookup returns CDR1 MGHDK and CDR2 SYGVNS. The CDR3 DNA reads as TGTGCCAGCAGTCATGGGACAGGGGACTACAATGAGCAGTTCTTC. Its translation is CASSHGTGDYNEQFF. Looking up the rest from reference TRBV25-1 and TRBJ2-1 gives the full variable domain: EADIYQTPRYLVIGTGKKITLECSQTMGHDKMYWYQQDPGMELHLIHYSYGVNSTEKGDLSSESTVSRIRTEHFPLTLESARPSHTSQYLCASSHGTGDYNEQFFGPGTRLTVL.

The gene calls are TRBV9 and TRBJ2-2; TRBD2 matches 9 bases. Germline V gene data show CDR1 as SGDLS and CDR2 as YYNGEE. The CDR3 totals 17 residues. J lost 1 base, V lost 1 base, and 5 bases had no gene match. The CDR3 spells CASSVTVAGENTGELFF. The DNA of the CDR3 is TGTGCCAGCAGCGTAACCGTAGCGGGAGAGAACACCGGGGAGCTGTTTTTT.

J is TRBJ1-1 and V is TRBV6-2 or TRBV6-3; a weak D match, TRBD1 (5 bases). The CDR3 totals 16 residues. The germline gives CDR1 MNHEY, CDR2 SVGEGT. The V gene lost 2 bases and the J gene lost 0 bases, with 13 bases spanning the gap. The CDR3: CASSYPQWGVNTEAFF. The CDR3 DNA is TGTGCCAGCAGTTACCCACAATGGGGGGTGAACACTGAAGCTTTCTTT.

CDR3 DNA: TGTGCCAGCAGTCCCAACCCCCAGGGCCAGCCCCAGCATTTT. This encodes CASSPNPQGQPQHF. The gene calls are TRBV27 and TRBJ1-5; tentatively, D is TRBD1 (5 bases). The germline V gene has CDR1 MNHEY and CDR2 SMNVEV (reference sequence). The V and J ends lost 5 bases and 7 bases respectively, with 15 bases between them. The CDR3 has 14 amino acids.

The chain links TRBV19 to TRBJ1-1, with D possibly being TRBD1 (5 bases). V lost 1 base, J lost 5 bases, and 11 bases lay in between. The CDR3 contains 14 residues. Looked up from germline, CDR1 is LNHDA and CDR2 is SQIVND (reference sequence). The CDR3 loop is CASSIGGLRTEAFF. In nucleotides, the CDR3 is TGTGCCAGTAGTATAGGGGGCCTGAGGACTGAAGCTTTCTTT.

The chain combines TRBV10-3 with TRBJ1-6; D unclear. V lost 1 base and J lost 4, with 5 bases in between. This CDR3 region has 14 residues. The V gene's germline CDR1 is ENHRY and CDR2 SYGVKD. CDR3 region: CAISELGYNSPLHF. For the CDR3, the DNA is TGTGCCATCAGTGAGTTGGGATATAATTCACCCCTCCACTTT.

The V gene is TRBV19, the J gene TRBJ2-2, with D hard to call. Germline V lookup: CDR1 LNHDA, CDR2 SQIVND (reference sequence). V was cut by 4 bases and J by 0 bases, with 18 bases left in between. This CDR3 has 18 residues. For the CDR3, the DNA is TGTGCCAGTAGTAGAAGAGGCGGCACACTAACGAACACCGGGGAGCTGTTTTTT. This sequence encodes CASSRRGGTLTNTGELFF.

With regard to this clone: Other nucleotide sequences in the sample specify the same CDR3. The V and J genes are TRBV27 and TRBJ1-6; the match to TRBD1 covers 8 bases. This CDR3 contains 14 residues. V gave up 5 bases and J gave up 9 bases; unmatched junction bases: 6. CDR1 and CDR2 (germline): MNHEY, SMNVEV (reference sequence). The CDR3 sequence: CASSRGQGGSPLHF. Here the CDR3 DNA reads TGTGCCAGCAGTAGAGGACAGGGAGGTTCACCCCTCCACTTT.

The chain recombines TRBV18 with TRBJ2-6; D is ambiguous. The V gene lost 2 bases and the J gene lost 2 bases, with 7 bases spanning the gap. The CDR3 totals 15 residues. In germline, CDR1 is KGHSH, CDR2 LQKENI. Written as DNA, the CDR3 is TGTGCCAGCTCACCAATAGACGCTGGGGCCAACGTCCTGACTTTC. This codes for CASSPIDAGANVLTF.

The chain uses TRBV29-1 and TRBJ2-5, with D maybe TRBD2 (6 bases). CDR1 is SQVTM, CDR2 ANQGSEA, per germline. V gave up 7 bases and J gave up 0 bases, with 9 bases separating them. The CDR3 is 12 amino acids. The DNA of the CDR3 is TGCAGCGGTCGGGAGTACCAAGAGACCCAGTACTTC. This encodes CSGREYQETQYF.

The chain links TRBV7-3 to TRBJ2-7; D is undetermined. Germline loops: CDR1 SGHTA, CDR2 FQGTGA. The CDR3 totals 14 residues. The V end was cut by 5 bases, the J end by 5 bases, with 16 bases between. The CDR3 DNA reads as TGTGCCAGCAGCCGGCCGAATAAGTTCGACGAGCAGTACTTC. It translates to CASSRPNKFDEQYF.

CDR3 amino acids: CASSAREKLFF. CDR3 in DNA: TGTGCCAGCAGCGCCCGTGAAAAACTGTTTTTT. J is TRBJ1-4 and V is TRBV7-9; D unclear. Germline-derived CDR1 and CDR2 are SEHNR and FQNEAQ (reference sequence). CDR3 length: 11 residues. V lost 5 bases and J lost 7, with 5 bases in between.

V is TRBV6-4 and J is TRBJ1-2; D unclear. This CDR3 is built from 13 residues. Germline assignment: CDR1 MRHNA and CDR2 SNTAGT. The germline V and J ends were trimmed by 6 bases and 8 bases, with 16 bases remaining between them. DNA of the CDR3: TGTGCCAGCAGCCAAACCGGGAGCTTGGGCTACACCTTC. Its translation: CASSQTGSLGYTF.

The CDR3 region has the DNA TGTGCCAGCAGTTACAATATATACATGAACACTGAAGCTTTCTTT. Translation gives CASSYNIYMNTEAFF. This rearrangement joins TRBV6-5 to TRBJ1-1; D remains unclear. The CDR3 is 15 residues long. In germline, CDR1 is MNHEY, CDR2 SVGAGI. The V gene lost 2 bases and the J gene lost 0 bases, with 10 bases spanning the gap.

The chain carries TRBV5-5 and TRBJ2-7; D ambiguous. The CDR3 covers 15 residues. Germline V gene data show CDR1 as SGHKS and CDR2 as YYEKEE (reference sequence). V was pared by 0 bases and J by 3 bases, with 13 bases between. The CDR3 is CASSLAPDFIYEQYF. In nucleotides, the CDR3 is TGTGCCAGCAGCTTGGCACCGGATTTCATCTACGAGCAGTACTTC.

The chain combines TRBV27 with TRBJ1-4; D is perhaps TRBD1 (6 bases). The CDR3 spans 16 residues. The V and J ends lost 6 bases and 7 bases respectively, with 21 bases between them. Germline V lookup: CDR1 MNHEY, CDR2 SMNVEV (reference sequence). The CDR3 sequence: CASRGQGEGGREKLFF. As DNA, the CDR3 is TGTGCCAGCAGGGGGCAGGGTGAGGGGGGCCGTGAAAAACTGTTTTTT.

The chain has TRBV27 and TRBJ2-7; D unclear. Germline V gene data show CDR1 as MNHEY and CDR2 as SMNVEV (reference sequence). The germline V and J ends were trimmed by 2 bases and 3 bases, with 8 bases remaining between them. The CDR3 is made up of 13 amino acids. CDR3 protein: CASSLRSNYEQYF. The CDR3 coding sequence is TGTGCCAGCAGTTTAAGGTCAAACTACGAGCAGTACTTC.

CDR3 in amino acids: CASSYSGGKDTQYF. CDR3 DNA sequence: TGCGCCAGCAGTTATAGCGGGGGGAAGGATACGCAGTATTTT. The gene calls are TRBV10-2 and TRBJ2-3; the match to TRBD2 covers 10 bases. V gave up 5 bases and J gave up 6 bases; unmatched junction bases: 5. Germline V CDR1 and CDR2: WSHSY, SAAADI. The CDR3 consists of 14 residues.

J is TRBJ2-1 and V is TRBV28; 11 bases line up with TRBD2. J lost 2 bases, V lost 3 bases, and 3 bases had no gene match. Germline lookup yields CDR1 MDHEN and CDR2 SYDVKM. There are 16 residues in the CDR3. CDR3 sequence (DNA): TGTGCCAGCAGTTTCCGGGGACTAGCGGCCTACAATGAGCAGTTCTTC. Translation: CASSFRGLAAYNEQFF.